The sequence of this T cell receptor (beta chain) was determined in a study of T cells in Graves' hyperthyroidism and ophthalmopathy. A few counts support this clonotype. Authors of the study amplified TCR beta CDR3 regions from RNA transcripts. The TCR CDR3 was amplified in a first-round RT-PCR using the HTBI primer set. TCRdb passed the multiplex PCR reads through MiXCR, listing each CDR3 protein once. The sample has approximately 740,000 distinct CDR3 sequences, around 15% seen once; the top ten hold roughly a tenth. The CDR3 spans 17 residues. V dropped 0 bases and J dropped 6; count of bases not matched to a gene: 11. The germline V gene encodes CDR1 LNHNV and CDR2 YYDKDF (reference sequence). Hyperthyroidism of Graves' type that showed no ophthalmopathy progression within 18 months was stable. Patients aged 18 to 65 had newly diagnosed hyperthyroidism lasting under 2 months.

The rearrangement joins TRBV15 to TRBJ1-5; 7 nucleotides line up with TRBD1. Sequences were obtained from blood. This clonotype originated in a woman younger than 35 with Graves' hyperthyroidism. CDR3 amino acids: CATSRDRGGSHSQPQHF. CDR3 nucleotide sequence: TGTGCCACCAGCAGAGACAGGGGGGGTTCCCACAGTCAGCCCCAGCATTTT.